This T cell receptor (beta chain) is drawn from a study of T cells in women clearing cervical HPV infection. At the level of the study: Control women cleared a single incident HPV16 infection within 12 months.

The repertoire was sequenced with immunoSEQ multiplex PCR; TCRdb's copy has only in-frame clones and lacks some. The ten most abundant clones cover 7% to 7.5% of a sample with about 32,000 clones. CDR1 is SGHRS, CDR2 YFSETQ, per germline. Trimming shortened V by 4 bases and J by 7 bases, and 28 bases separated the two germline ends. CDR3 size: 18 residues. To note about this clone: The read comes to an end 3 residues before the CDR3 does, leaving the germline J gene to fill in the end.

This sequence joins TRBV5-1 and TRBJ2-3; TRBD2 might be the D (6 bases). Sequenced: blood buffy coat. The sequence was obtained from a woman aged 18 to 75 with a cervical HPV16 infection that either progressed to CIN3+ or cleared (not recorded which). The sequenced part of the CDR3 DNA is TGCGCCAGCAGCCGGGAAGTGGCTTCTGGGACTCCCCGGAATACG. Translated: CASSREVASGTPRNT. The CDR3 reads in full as CASSREVASGTPRNTQYF.